This record covers a single T cell receptor (beta chain). The antigen is not known. Repertoires were generated with immunoSEQ multiplex PCR, while TCRdb's copy carries only in-frame clones and drops some. The profile covers tens of thousands of clones, with 95% appearing a single time and under 0.04% taken by the ten largest. Thymic material originated from resections removed in the course of corrective heart surgery. This record comes from a study of human thymus T cells. Study results and limitations: Apparent bias marked the V and J gene usage of thymic and blood repertoires.

Germline V lookup: CDR1 SGHDT, CDR2 YYEEEE. V dropped 2 bases and J dropped 9; count of bases not matched to a gene: 5. CDR3 size: 12 residues. The chain is built from TRBV5-6 and TRBJ2-7, with TRBD2 matching 7 bases. The sequencing sample was made of thymus tissue. This clonotype was sampled from a girl under two years old with a congenital heart defect but otherwise immunologically healthy. CDR3 nucleotide sequence: TGTGCCAGCAGCTTCCGCGGGGGTGGGCAGTACTTC. The encoded protein is CASSFRGGGQYF.